The clone carrying this TCR beta chain ranks as medium-sized. Antigen: not known. The germline V and J ends were trimmed by 7 bases and 9 bases, with 13 bases remaining between them. The CDR3 runs 12 residues. Per the germline V gene, CDR1 is MNHNS and CDR2 is SASEGT. TRB rearrangements spanning V, D and J were amplified using mixed TRB-A/B primers. TCRdb called the multiplex PCR reads again in MiXCR, with one record for every CDR3 protein. The repertoire holds under 6,500 distinct CDR3 sequences, around 30% seen once, with under 8% in the top ten. The data derive from a study of T cell repertoires in aging, cancer and after chemotherapy. Study observations and caveats: Loss of evenness, beyond lost richness, contributed to age-related TCR diversity decline in cancer patients. Untreated cancer patients had significantly lower blood TCR diversity than age-matched healthy donors. Immunological memory after chemotherapy cannot be judged from the repertoire data. Median generation probability rose over the chemotherapy interval in each cancer cohort, suggesting rebound thymic output.

Amplification of TCR beta used genomic DNA extracted from peripheral blood. The receptor's source is a human donor with a blood cancer. The chain carries TRBV6-1 and TRBJ2-1; no reliable D call. The material sequenced was blood. Written as DNA, the CDR3 is TGTGCCAGCAAGACCCCGCCCGGTGAGCAGTTCTTC. The encoded protein is CASKTPPGEQFF.